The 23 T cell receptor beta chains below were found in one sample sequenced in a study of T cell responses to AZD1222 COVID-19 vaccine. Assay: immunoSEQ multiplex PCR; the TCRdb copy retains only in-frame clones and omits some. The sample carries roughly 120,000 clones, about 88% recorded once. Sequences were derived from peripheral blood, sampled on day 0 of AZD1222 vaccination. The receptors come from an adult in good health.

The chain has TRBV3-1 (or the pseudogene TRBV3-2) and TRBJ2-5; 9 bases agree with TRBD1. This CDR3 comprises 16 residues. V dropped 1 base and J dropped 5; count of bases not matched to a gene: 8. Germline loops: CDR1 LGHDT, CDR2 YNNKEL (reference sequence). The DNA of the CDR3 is TGTGCCAGCAGCCAAGGCTCGACAGGGGGACGGGAGACCCAGTACTTC. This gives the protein CASSQGSTGGRETQYF.

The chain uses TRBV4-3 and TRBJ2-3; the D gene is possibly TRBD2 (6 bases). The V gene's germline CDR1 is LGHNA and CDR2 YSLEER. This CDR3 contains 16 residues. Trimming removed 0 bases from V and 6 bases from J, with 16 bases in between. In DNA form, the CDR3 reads TGCGCCAGCAGCCAAGATTTGGCGGGGCGGGTGGATACGCAGTATTTT. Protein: CASSQDLAGRVDTQYF.

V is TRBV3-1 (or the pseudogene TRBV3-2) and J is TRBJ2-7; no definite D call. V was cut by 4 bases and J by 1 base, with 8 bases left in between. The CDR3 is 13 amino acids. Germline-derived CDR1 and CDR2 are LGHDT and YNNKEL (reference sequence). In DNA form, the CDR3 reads TGTGCCAGCAGCCTCCCCGGTTCCTACGAGCAGTACTTC. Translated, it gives CASSLPGSYEQYF.

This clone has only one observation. The CDR3 DNA sequence: TGTGCCAGCAGCTTAGGAACCGACAGGATTTCCACACCCCTCCACTTT. Its translation is CASSLGTDRISTPLHF. This sequence joins TRBV7-8 and TRBJ1-6, with D perhaps TRBD1 (6 bases). From germline, CDR1 is SGHVS and CDR2 FQNEAQ. Deletions cut 1 base from V and 11 bases from J, with 18 bases between. CDR3 length equals 16 residues.

CDR3 sequence: CASSQEGRDSYSNQPQHF. CDR3 bases: TGCGCCAGCAGCCAAGAGGGTCGGGACAGTTATAGCAATCAGCCCCAGCATTTT. The chain has TRBV4-1 and TRBJ1-5, with 7 bases that match TRBD1. The CDR3 consists of 18 residues. V trimming: 0 bases; J trimming: 0 bases; junction bases outside the gene matches: 8. Germline-derived CDR1 and CDR2 are MGHRA and YSYEKL.

The CDR3 DNA sequence: TGTGCCAGCTCACCCGGACACGGTTGGGGGTCTAACACTGAAGCTTTCTTT. This encodes CASSPGHGWGSNTEAFF. The J gene is TRBJ1-1, the V gene TRBV18, with TRBD1 as a possible D gene (5 bases). Germline CDR1 reads KGHSH; CDR2 reads LQKENI. Deletions cut 3 bases from V and 2 bases from J, with 19 bases between. The CDR3 runs 17 residues.

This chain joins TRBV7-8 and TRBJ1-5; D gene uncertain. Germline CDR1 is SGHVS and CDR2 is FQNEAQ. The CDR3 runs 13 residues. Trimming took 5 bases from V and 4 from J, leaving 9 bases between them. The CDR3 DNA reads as TGTGCCAGCAGCGGCAGCGGTAATCAGCCCCAGCATTTT. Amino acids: CASSGSGNQPQHF.

This CDR3 is CASSLVGGPDEQYF. The CDR3 nucleotides read TGTGCCAGCAGCTTAGTGGGAGGGCCTGACGAGCAGTACTTC. V usage is TRBV7-2 and J usage is TRBJ2-7; TRBD2 matches at 7 bases. This CDR3 has 14 amino acids. With V trimmed by 1 base and J by 5 bases, 5 bases remained unmatched. CDR1 is SGHTA and CDR2 is FQGNSA in the germline V gene.

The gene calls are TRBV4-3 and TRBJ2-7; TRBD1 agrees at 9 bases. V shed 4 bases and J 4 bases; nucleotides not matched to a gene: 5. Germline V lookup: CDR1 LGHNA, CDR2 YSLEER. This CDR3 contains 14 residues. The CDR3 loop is CASSPGQGTYEQYF. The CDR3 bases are TGCGCCAGCAGCCCCGGACAGGGGACTTACGAGCAGTACTTC.

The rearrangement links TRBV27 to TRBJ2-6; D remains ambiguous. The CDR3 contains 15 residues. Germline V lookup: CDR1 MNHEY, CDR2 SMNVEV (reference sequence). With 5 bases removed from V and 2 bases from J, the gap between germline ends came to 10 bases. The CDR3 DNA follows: TGTGCCAGCAGTCCCCACGGTGCTGGGGCCAACGTCCTGACTTTC. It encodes CASSPHGAGANVLTF.

The CDR3 reads CASGQRGRLLETQYF. Here the CDR3 DNA reads TGTGCCAGCGGACAACGGGGCAGGCTCTTAGAGACCCAGTACTTC. The rearrangement joins TRBV28 to TRBJ2-5; either TRBD1 or TRBD2 may supply D (5 bases each). Germline V lookup: CDR1 MDHEN, CDR2 SYDVKM. The V gene lost 8 bases and the J gene lost 4 bases, with 20 bases spanning the gap. The CDR3 has 15 residues. Full variable domain (rest looked up from reference TRBV28 and TRBJ2-5): DVKVTQSSRYLVKRTGEKVFLECVQDMDHENMFWYRQDPGLGLRLIYFSYDVKMKEKGDIPEGYSVSREKKERFSLILESASTNQTSMYLCASGQRGRLLETQYFGPGTRLLVL.

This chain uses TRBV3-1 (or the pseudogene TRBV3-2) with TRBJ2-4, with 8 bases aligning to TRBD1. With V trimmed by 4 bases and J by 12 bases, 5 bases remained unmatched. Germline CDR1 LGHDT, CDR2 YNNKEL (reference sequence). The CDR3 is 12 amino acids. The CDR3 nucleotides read TGTGCCAGCAGCCCGGACAGGGCCGATCAGTACTTC. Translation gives CASSPDRADQYF.

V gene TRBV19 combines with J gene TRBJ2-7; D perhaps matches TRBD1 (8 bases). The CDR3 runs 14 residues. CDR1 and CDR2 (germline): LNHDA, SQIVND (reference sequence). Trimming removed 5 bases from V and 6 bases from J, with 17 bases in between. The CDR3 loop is CASSGQGGPSEQYF. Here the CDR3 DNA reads TGTGCCAGTAGTGGACAGGGAGGGCCTTCCGAGCAGTACTTC.

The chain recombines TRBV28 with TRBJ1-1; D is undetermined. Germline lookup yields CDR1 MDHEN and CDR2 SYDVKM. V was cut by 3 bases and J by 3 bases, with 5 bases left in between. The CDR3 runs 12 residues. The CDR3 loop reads CASSFMYTEAFF. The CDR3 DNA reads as TGTGCCAGCAGTTTCATGTACACTGAAGCTTTCTTT.

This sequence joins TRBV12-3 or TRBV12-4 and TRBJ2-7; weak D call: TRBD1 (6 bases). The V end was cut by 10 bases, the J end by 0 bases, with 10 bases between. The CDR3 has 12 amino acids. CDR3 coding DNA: TGTGCCATCAAGGACAGCTCCTACGAGCAGTACTTC. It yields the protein CAIKDSSYEQYF.

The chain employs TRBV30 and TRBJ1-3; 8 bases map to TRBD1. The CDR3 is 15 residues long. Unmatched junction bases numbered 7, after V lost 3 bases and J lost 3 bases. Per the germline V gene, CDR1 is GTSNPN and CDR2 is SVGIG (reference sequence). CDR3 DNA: TGTGCCTGGAGCCCCAGGGGGCGCTTTGGAAACACCATATATTTT. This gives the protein CAWSPRGRFGNTIYF.

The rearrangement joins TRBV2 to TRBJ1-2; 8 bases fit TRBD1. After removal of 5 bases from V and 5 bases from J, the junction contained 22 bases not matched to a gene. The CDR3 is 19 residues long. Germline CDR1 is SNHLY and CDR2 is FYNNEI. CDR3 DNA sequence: TGTGCCAGCAGTCACAGAACCGGGACAGGAAATCTACTTTGGTATGGCTACACCTTC. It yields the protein CASSHRTGTGNLLWYGYTF. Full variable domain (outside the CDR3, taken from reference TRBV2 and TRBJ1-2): EPEVTQTPSHQVTQMGQEVILRCVPISNHLYFYWYRQILGQKVEFLVSFYNNEISEKSEIFDDQFSVERPDGSNFTLKIRSTKLEDSAMYFCASSHRTGTGNLLWYGYTFGSGTRLTVV.

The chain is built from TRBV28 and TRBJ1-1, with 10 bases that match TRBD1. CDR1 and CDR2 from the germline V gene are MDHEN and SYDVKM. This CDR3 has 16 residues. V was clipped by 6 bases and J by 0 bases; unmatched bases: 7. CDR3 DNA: TGTGCCAGCAGAACCCCGGGGACAGGGGTGAACACTGAAGCTTTCTTT. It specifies CASRTPGTGVNTEAFF.

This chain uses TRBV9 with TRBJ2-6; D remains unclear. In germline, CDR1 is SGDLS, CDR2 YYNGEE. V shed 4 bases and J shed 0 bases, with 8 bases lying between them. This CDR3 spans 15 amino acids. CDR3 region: CASSLGPSGANVLTF. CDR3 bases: TGTGCCAGCAGCTTGGGCCCCTCTGGGGCCAACGTCCTGACTTTC. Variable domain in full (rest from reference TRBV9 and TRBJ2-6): DSGVTQTPKHLITATGQRVTLRCSPRSGDLSVYWYQQSLDQGLQFLIQYYNGEERAKGNILERFSAQQFPDLHSELNLSSLELGDSALYFCASSLGPSGANVLTFGAGSRLTVL.

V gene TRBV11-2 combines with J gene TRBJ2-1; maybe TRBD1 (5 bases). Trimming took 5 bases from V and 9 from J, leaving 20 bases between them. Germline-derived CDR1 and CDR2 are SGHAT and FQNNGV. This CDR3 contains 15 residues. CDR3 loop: CASSPRALGSTEQFF. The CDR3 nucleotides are TGTGCCAGCAGCCCCAGGGCGCTCGGGTCGACTGAGCAGTTCTTC. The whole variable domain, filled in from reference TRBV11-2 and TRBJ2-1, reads EAGVAQSPRYKIIEKRQSVAFWCNPISGHATLYWYQQILGQGPKLLIQFQNNGVVDDSQLPKDRFSAERLKGVDSTLKIQPAKLEDSAVYLCASSPRALGSTEQFFGPGTRLTVL.

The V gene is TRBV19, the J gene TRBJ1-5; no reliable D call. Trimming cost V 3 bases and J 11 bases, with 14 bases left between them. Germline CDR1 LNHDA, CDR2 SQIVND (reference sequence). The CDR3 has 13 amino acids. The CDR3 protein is CASSIVERRAQHF. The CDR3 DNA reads TGTGCCAGTAGTATTGTCGAGCGGAGGGCCCAGCATTTT. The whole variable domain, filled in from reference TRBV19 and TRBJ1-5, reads DGGITQSPKYLFRKEGQNVTLSCEQNLNHDAMYWYRQDPGQGLRLIYYSQIVNDFQKGDIAEGYSVSREKKESFPLTVTSAQKNPTAFYLCASSIVERRAQHFGDGTRLSIL.

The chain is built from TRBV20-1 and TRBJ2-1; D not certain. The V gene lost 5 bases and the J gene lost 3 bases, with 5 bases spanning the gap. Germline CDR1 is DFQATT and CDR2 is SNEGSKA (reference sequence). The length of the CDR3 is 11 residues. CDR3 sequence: CSAPGYNEQFF. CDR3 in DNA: TGCAGTGCTCCCGGCTACAATGAGCAGTTCTTC.

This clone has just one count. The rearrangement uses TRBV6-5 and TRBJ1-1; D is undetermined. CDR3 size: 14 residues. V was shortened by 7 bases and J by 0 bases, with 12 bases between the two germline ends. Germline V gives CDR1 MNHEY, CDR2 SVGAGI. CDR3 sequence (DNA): TGTGCCAGCAAAGTCTTACCGTTGAACACTGAAGCTTTCTTT. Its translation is CASKVLPLNTEAFF.